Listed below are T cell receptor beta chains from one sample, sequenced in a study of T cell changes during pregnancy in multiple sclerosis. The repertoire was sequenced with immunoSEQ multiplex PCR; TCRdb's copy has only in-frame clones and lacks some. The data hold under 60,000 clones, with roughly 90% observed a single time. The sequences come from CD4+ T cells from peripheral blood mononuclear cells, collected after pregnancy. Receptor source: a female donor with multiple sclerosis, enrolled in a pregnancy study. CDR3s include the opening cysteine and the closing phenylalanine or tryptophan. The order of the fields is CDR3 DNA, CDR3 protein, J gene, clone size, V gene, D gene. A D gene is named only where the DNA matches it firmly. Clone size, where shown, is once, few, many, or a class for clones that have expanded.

DNA: TGCAGCGTTGAATCTGGCAGGTTACACACTGAAGCTTTCTTT
CDR3: CSVESGRLHTEAFF
J: TRBJ1-1
size: NA
V: TRBV29-1
D: NA

DNA: TGTGCCAGTAGGGAAAGAAGCGGGAGGAACCAAGAGACCCAGTACTTC
CDR3: CASRERSGRNQETQYF
J: TRBJ2-5
size: NA
V: TRBV19
D: TRBD2

DNA: TGTGCCAGCAGCTTAGTAGCAGACGAAAAACTGTTTTTT
CDR3: CASSLVADEKLFF
J: TRBJ1-4
size: NA
V: TRBV7-2
D: NA

DNA: TGTGCCAGCAGACCCTCACTTAGGGACACCATTTCGTACTTC
CDR3: CASRPSLRDTISYF
J: TRBJ2-7
size: NA
V: TRBV6-5
D: NA

DNA: TGTGCCAGCAGGAACACAGGGACCGGGGAGCTGTTTTTT
CDR3: CASRNTGTGELFF
J: TRBJ2-2
size: NA
V: TRBV28
D: NA

DNA: TGTGCCAGCAGCCCCGGGAGAAGTGAGCAGTTCTTC
CDR3: CASSPGRSEQFF
J: TRBJ2-1
size: once
V: TRBV11-3
D: NA

DNA: TGTGCCAGCAGTGAAGGGGGACAGGGGAGTCGCGAGCAGTACTTC
CDR3: CASSEGGQGSREQYF
J: TRBJ2-7
size: once
V: TRBV6-1
D: TRBD1

DNA: TGTGCCAGTAGGCCGGCGGGGGGCACTGAAGCTTTCTTT
CDR3: CASRPAGGTEAFF
J: TRBJ1-1
size: NA
V: TRBV19
D: NA

DNA: TGCGCCAGCAGCCCTCAACTAGCGGAGAATGAGCAGTTCTTC
CDR3: CASSPQLAENEQFF
J: TRBJ2-1
size: NA
V: TRBV4-3
D: TRBD2

DNA: TGTGCCAGCAGCTTAAATCCAGGGGGTTTCTACAATGAGCAGTTCTTC
CDR3: CASSLNPGGFYNEQFF
J: TRBJ2-1
size: NA
V: TRBV7-3
D: TRBD1

DNA: TGCGCCAGCAGCCAGGGTGGGACAGGGATAGATACGCAGTATTTT
CDR3: CASSQGGTGIDTQYF
J: TRBJ2-3
size: few
V: TRBV5-1
D: TRBD1

DNA: TGTGCCAGTAGGGACTCAACAGGGCGTAATGAAAAACTGTTTTTT
CDR3: CASRDSTGRNEKLFF
J: TRBJ1-4
size: NA
V: TRBV19
D: NA

DNA: TGTGCCAGCAGCCAGCGATATGCCGATGAGCAGTTCTTC
CDR3: CASSQRYADEQFF
J: TRBJ2-1
size: NA
V: TRBV11-3
D: NA

DNA: TGTGCCAGCTCCTCTACGACAGGGCGTACCGGGGAGCTGTTTTTT
CDR3: CASSSTTGRTGELFF
J: TRBJ2-2
size: NA
V: TRBV18
D: TRBD1

DNA: TGTGCCAGCAGCCGACAGGGGAACACTGAAGCTTTCTTT
CDR3: CASSRQGNTEAFF
J: TRBJ1-1
size: NA
V: TRBV11-3
D: TRBD1

DNA: TGTGCCAGCAGCCCCCGACAGGGGAATTTTAATGGCTACACCTTC
CDR3: CASSPRQGNFNGYTF
J: TRBJ1-2
size: NA
V: TRBV6-1
D: TRBD1

DNA: TGTGCCAGCAGCCCCCGACTCTCAGGGACCGGGGAGCTGTTTTTT
CDR3: CASSPRLSGTGELFF
J: TRBJ2-2
size: NA
V: TRBV7-2
D: NA

DNA: TGTGCCAGCAGCTTCACTGGCGCGACATCTGAGCAGTTCTTC
CDR3: CASSFTGATSEQFF
J: TRBJ2-1
size: once
V: TRBV9
D: NA

DNA: TGTGCCAGCAGTCCTAATACCGGGACAGGGGCTTTT
CDR3: CASSPNTGTGAF
J: TRBJ1-4
size: NA
V: TRBV28
D: TRBD1

DNA: TGTGCCACCAGCAGAGATCCGGGTAATGAGCAGTTCTTC
CDR3: CATSRDPGNEQFF
J: TRBJ2-1
size: NA
V: TRBV15
D: NA

DNA: TGTGCCAGTAGGCCTGGAGGGACCCTGATCCTCGACTATGGCTACACCTTC
CDR3: CASRPGGTLILDYGYTF
J: TRBJ1-2
size: NA
V: TRBV19
D: NA

DNA: TGTGCCAGCAGTGTTGCGGGAGGAGGTGAGCAGTACTTC
CDR3: CASSVAGGGEQYF
J: TRBJ2-7
size: NA
V: TRBV2
D: TRBD2

DNA: TGTGCCAGCAGCTTGGGCGACAGGGAGGTCAATCAGCCCCAGCATTTT
CDR3: CASSLGDREVNQPQHF
J: TRBJ1-5
size: NA
V: TRBV5-8
D: TRBD1

DNA: TGCAGCGCAGGGGGACTAGCGGGAGAAACAGATACGCAGTATTTT
CDR3: CSAGGLAGETDTQYF
J: TRBJ2-3
size: NA
V: TRBV29-1
D: TRBD2

DNA: TGTGCCAGCAGCCTAGCGGGAGTTGCGGCAGATACGCAGTATTTT
CDR3: CASSLAGVAADTQYF
J: TRBJ2-3
size: once
V: TRBV7-6
D: TRBD2

DNA: TGTGCCAGCAGCATTAGCGGGAGGCATGAGCAGTTCTTC
CDR3: CASSISGRHEQFF
J: TRBJ2-1
size: NA
V: TRBV7-3
D: TRBD2

DNA: TGTGCCAGCTCACGAGACAGGGACGCCTATGGCTACACCTTC
CDR3: CASSRDRDAYGYTF
J: TRBJ1-2
size: NA
V: TRBV18
D: TRBD1

DNA: TGTGCCAGCAGCATCATGGGGCCCTATGGCTACACCTTC
CDR3: CASSIMGPYGYTF
J: TRBJ1-2
size: NA
V: TRBV5-6
D: NA

DNA: TGCGCCAGCAGCCAAGTTCGGGGTACCTACGAGCAGTACTTC
CDR3: CASSQVRGTYEQYF
J: TRBJ2-7
size: NA
V: TRBV4-3
D: NA

DNA: TGTGCCAGCAGCTCCGGACAGGGGGTTTTTGGCAATCAGCCCCAGCATTTT
CDR3: CASSSGQGVFGNQPQHF
J: TRBJ1-5
size: NA
V: TRBV5-8
D: TRBD1

DNA: TGTGCCATTAGCGGGACAGGGAGTTCAGATACGCAGTATTTT
CDR3: CAISGTGSSDTQYF
J: TRBJ2-3
size: NA
V: TRBV10-3
D: NA

DNA: TGTGCCAGCAGCCTTGGGACAGCCACCTCCTACGAGCAGTACTTC
CDR3: CASSLGTATSYEQYF
J: TRBJ2-7
size: NA
V: TRBV5-4
D: TRBD1

DNA: TGTGCCAGCAGTTACGGGGTCAGGGGCGCAGATACTGAAGCTTTCTTT
CDR3: CASSYGVRGADTEAFF
J: TRBJ1-1
size: NA
V: TRBV6-5
D: NA

DNA: TGTGCCAGCAGCTTGGTACAGGGGGGCTGGGATACGCAGTATTTT
CDR3: CASSLVQGGWDTQYF
J: TRBJ2-3
size: NA
V: TRBV5-5
D: TRBD1

DNA: TGTGCCAGCAGGACAGGGACGATTGGCTACACCTTC
CDR3: CASRTGTIGYTF
J: TRBJ1-2
size: NA
V: TRBV2
D: TRBD1

DNA: TGTGCCAGCAGTTGGGACAGGAACACCGGGGAGCTGTTTTTT
CDR3: CASSWDRNTGELFF
J: TRBJ2-2
size: NA
V: TRBV6-5
D: TRBD1

DNA: TGTGCCACCAGCCGGCAGGGACTAGCGGGAGCGATCGGGGAGCTGTTTTTT
CDR3: CATSRQGLAGAIGELFF
J: TRBJ2-2
size: NA
V: TRBV15
D: TRBD2

DNA: TGTGCCAGCAGCCGAAGAAATGCAGGGGCTAGCCTGGGAAACACCATATATTTT
CDR3: CASSRRNAGASLGNTIYF
J: TRBJ1-3
size: NA
V: TRBV13
D: NA